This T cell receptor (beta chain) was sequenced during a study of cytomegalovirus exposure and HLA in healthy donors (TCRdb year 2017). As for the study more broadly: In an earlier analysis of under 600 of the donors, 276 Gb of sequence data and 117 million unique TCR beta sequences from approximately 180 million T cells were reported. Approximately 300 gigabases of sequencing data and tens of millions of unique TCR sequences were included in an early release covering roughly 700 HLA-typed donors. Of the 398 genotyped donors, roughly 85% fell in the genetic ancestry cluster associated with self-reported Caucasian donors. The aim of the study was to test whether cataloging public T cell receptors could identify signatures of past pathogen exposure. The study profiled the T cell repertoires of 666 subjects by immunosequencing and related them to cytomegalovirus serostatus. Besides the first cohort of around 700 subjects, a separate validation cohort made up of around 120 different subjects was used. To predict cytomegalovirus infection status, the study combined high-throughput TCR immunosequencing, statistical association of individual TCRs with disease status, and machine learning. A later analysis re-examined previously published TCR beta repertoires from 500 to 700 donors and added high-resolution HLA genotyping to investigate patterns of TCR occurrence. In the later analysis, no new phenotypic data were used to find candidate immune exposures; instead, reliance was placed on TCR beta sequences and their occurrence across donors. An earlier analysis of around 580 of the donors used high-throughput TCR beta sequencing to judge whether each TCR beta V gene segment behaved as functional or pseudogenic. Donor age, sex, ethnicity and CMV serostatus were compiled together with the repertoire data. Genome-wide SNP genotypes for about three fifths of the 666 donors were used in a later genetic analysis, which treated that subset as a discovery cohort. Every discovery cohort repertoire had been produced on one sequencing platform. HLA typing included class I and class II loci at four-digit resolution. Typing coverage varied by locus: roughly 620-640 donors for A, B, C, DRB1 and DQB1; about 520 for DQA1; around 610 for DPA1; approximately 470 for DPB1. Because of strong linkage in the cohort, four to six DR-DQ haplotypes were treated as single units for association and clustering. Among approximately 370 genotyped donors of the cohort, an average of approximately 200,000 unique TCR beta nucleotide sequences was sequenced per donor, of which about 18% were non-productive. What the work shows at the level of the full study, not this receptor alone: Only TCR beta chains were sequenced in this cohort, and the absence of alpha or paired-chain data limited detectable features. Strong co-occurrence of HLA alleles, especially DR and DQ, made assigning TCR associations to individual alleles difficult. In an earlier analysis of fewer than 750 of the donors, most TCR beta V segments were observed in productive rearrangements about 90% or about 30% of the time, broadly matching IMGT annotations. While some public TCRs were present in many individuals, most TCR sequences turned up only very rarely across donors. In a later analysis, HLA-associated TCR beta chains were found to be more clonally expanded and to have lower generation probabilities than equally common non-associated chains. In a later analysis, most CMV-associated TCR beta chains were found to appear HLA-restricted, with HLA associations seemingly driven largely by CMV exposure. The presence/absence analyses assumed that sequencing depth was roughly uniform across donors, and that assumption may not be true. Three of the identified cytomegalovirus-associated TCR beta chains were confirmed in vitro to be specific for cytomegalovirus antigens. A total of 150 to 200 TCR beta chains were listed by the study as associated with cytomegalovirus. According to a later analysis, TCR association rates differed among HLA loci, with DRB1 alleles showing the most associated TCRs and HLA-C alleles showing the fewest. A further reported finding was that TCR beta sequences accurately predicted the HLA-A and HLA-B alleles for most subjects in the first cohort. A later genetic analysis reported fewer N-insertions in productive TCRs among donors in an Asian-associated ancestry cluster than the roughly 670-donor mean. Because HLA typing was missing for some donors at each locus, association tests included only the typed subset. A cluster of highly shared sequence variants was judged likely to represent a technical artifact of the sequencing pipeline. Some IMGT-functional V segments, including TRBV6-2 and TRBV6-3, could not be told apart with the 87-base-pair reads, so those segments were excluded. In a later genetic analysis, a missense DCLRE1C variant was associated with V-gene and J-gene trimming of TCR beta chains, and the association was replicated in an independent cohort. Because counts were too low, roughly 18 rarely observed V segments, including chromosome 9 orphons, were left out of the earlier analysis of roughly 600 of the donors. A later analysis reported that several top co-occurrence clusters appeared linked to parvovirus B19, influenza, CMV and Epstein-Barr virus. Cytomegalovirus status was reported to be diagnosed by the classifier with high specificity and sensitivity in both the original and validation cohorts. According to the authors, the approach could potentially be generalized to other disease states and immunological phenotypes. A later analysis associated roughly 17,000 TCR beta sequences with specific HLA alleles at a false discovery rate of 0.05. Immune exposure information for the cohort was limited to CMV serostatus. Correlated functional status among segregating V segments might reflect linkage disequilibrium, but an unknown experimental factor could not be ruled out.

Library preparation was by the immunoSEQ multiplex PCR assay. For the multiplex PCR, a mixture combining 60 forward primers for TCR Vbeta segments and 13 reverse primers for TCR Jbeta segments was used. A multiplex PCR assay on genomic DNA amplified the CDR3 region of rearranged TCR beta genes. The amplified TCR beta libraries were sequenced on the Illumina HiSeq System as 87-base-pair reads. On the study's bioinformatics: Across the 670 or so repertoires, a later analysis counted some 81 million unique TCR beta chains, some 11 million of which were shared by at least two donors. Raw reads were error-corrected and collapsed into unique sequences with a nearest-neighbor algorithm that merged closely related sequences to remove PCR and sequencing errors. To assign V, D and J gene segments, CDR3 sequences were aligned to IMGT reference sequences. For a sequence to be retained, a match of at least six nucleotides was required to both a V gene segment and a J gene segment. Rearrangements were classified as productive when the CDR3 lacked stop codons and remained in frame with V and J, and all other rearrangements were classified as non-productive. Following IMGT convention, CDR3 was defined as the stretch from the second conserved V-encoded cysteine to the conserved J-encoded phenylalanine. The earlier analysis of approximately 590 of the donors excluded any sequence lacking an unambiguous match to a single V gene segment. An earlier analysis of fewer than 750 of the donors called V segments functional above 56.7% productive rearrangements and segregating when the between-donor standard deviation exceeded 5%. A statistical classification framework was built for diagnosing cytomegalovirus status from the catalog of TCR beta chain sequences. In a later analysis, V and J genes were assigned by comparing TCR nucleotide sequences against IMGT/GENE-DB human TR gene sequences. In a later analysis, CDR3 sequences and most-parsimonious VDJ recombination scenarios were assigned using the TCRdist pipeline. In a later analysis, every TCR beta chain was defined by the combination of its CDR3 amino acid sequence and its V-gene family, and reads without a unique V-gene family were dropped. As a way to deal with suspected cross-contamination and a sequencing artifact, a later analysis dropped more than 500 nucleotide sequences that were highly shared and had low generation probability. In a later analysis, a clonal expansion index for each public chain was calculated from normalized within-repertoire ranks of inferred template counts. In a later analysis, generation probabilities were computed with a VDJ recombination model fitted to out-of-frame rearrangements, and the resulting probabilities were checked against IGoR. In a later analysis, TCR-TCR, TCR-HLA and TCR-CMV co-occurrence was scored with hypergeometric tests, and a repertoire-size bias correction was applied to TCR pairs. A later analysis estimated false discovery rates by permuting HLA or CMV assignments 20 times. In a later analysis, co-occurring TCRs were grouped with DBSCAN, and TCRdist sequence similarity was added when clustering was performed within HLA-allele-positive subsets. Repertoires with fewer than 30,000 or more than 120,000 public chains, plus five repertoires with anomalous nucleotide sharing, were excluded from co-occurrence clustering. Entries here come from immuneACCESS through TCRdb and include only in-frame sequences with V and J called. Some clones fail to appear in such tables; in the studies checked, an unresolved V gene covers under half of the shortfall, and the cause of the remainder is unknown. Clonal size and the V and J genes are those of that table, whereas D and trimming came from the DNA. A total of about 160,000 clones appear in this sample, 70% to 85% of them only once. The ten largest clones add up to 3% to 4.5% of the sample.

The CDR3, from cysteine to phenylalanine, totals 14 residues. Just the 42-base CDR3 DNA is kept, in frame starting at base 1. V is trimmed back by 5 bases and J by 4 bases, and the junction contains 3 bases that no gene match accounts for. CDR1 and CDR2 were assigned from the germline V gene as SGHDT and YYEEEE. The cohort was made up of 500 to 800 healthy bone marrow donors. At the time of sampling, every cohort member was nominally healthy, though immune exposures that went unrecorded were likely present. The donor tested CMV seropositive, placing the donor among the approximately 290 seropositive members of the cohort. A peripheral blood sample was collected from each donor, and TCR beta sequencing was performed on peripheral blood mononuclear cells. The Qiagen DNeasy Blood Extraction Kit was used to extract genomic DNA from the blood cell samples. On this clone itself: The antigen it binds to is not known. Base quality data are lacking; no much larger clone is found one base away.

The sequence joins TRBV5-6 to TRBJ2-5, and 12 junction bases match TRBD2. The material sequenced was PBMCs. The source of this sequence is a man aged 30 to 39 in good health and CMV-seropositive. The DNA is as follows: TGTGCCAGCAGGACGACTAGCGGGGGAGAGACCCAGTACTTC. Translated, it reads CASRTTSGGETQYF.